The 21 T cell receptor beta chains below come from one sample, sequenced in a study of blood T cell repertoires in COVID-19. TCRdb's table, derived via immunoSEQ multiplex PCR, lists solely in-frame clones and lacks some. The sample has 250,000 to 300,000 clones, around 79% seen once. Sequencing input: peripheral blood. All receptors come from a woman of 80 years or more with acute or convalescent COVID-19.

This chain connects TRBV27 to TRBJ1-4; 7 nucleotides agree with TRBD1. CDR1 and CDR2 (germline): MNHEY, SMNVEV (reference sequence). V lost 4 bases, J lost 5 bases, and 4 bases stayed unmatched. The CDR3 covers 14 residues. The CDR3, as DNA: TGTGCCAGCAGTTGGGGGACAGCGAATGAAAAACTGTTTTTT. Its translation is CASSWGTANEKLFF. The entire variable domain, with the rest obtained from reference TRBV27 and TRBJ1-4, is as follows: EAQVTQNPRYLITVTGKKLTVTCSQNMNHEYMSWYRQDPGLGLRQIYYSMNVEVTDKGDVPEGYKVSRKEKRNFPLILESPSPNQTSLYFCASSWGTANEKLFFGSGTQLSVL.

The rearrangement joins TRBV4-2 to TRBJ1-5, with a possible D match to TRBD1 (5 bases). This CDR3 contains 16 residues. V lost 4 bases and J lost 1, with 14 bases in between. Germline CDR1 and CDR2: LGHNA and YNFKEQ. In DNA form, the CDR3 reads TGTGCCAGCAGCCCCCTGGGGCAGGGAAGCAATCAGCCCCAGCATTTT. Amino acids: CASSPLGQGSNQPQHF.

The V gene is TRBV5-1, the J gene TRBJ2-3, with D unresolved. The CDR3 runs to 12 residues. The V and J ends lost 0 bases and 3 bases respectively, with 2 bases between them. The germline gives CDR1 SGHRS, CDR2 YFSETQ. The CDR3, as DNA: TGCGCCAGCAGCTTGGCAACAGATACGCAGTATTTT. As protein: CASSLATDTQYF.

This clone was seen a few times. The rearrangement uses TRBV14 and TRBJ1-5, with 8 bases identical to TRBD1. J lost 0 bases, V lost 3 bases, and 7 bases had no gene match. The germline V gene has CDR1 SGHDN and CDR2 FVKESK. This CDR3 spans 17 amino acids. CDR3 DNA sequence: TGTGCCAGCAGCCAGGGGACAGGTTTTTATAGCAATCAGCCCCAGCATTTT. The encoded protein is CASSQGTGFYSNQPQHF.

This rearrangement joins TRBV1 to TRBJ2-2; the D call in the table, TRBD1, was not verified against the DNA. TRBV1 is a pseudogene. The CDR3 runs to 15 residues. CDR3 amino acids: CTSRQDRENTGELFF. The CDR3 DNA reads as TGCACCAGCAGACAGGACAGGGAAAACACCGGGGAGCTGTTTTTT.

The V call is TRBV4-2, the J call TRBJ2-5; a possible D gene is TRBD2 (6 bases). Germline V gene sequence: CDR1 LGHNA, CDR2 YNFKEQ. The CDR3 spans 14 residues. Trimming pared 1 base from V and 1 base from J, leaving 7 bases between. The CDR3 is CASSQGTTQETQYF. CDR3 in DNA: TGTGCCAGCAGCCAAGGGACTACCCAAGAGACCCAGTACTTC.

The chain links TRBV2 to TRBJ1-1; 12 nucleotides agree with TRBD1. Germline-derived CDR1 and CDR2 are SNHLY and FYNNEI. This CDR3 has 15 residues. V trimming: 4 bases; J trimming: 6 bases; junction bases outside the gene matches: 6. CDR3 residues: CASSVGTGGESEAFF. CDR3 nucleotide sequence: TGTGCCAGCAGTGTGGGGACAGGGGGCGAATCTGAAGCTTTCTTT.

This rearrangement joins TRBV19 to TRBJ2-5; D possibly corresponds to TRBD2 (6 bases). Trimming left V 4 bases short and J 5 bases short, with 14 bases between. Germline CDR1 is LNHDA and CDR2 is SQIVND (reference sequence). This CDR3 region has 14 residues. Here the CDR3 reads CASSSGGVGETQYF. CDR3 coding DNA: TGTGCCAGTAGTAGCGGAGGGGTAGGGGAGACCCAGTACTTC.

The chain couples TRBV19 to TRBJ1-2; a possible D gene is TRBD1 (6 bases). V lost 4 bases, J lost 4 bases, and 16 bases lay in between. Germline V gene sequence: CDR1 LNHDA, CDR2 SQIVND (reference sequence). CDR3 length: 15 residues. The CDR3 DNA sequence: TGTGCCAGTAGTAACCCCGAGGGGGTCCCCTATGGCTACACCTTC. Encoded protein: CASSNPEGVPYGYTF.

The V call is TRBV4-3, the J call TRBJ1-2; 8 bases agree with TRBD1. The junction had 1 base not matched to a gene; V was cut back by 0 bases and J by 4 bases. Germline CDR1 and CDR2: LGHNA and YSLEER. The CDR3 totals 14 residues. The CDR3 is CASSQEGQAYGYTF. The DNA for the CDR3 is TGCGCCAGCAGCCAAGAGGGACAGGCCTATGGCTACACCTTC.

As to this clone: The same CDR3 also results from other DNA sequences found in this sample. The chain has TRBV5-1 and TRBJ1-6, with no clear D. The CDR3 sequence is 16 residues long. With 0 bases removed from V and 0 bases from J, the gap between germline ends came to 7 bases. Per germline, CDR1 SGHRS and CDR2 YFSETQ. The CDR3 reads CASSLAGSSYNSPLHF. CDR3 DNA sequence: TGCGCCAGCAGCTTGGCGGGTAGCTCCTATAATTCACCCCTCCACTTT.

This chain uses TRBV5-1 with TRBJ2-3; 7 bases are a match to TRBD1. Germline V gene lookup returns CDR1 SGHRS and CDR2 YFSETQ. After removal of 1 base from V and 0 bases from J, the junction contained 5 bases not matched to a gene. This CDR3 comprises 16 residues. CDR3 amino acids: CASSLLGGGSTDTQYF. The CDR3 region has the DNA TGCGCCAGCAGCTTGTTAGGGGGCGGAAGCACAGATACGCAGTATTTT.

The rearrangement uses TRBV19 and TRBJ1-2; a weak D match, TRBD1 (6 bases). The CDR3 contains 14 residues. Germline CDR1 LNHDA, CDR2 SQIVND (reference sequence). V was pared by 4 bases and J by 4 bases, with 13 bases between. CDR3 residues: CASSKPGHLYGYTF. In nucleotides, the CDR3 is TGTGCCAGTAGTAAACCGGGACACCTCTATGGCTACACCTTC.

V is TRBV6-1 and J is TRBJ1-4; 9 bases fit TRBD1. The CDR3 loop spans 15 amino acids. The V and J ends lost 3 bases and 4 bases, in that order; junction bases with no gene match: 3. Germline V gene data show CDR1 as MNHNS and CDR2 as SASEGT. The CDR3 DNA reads TGTGCCAGCAGTGATGGGGGACAGGGTAATGAAAAACTGTTTTTT. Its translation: CASSDGGQGNEKLFF.

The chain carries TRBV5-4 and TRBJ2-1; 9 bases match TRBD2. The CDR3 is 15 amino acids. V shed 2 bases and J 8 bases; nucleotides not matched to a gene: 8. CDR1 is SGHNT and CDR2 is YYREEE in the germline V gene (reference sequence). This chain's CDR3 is CASSFPGTSRHEQFF. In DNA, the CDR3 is TGTGCCAGCAGCTTCCCCGGGACTAGCAGGCATGAGCAGTTCTTC.

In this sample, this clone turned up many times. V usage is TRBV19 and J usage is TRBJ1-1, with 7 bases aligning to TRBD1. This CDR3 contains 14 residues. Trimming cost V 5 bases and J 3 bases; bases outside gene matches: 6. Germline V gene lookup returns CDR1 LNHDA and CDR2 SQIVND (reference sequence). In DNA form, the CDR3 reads TGTGCCAGTAGTCTTAAGGGACAGTACACTGAAGCTTTCTTT. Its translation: CASSLKGQYTEAFF.

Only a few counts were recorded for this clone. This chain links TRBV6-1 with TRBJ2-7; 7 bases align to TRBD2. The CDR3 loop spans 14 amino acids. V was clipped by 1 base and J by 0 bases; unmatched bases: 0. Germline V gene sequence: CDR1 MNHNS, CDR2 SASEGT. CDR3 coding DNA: TGTGCCAGCAGTGAAGAGCGGGACTCCTACGAGCAGTACTTC. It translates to CASSEERDSYEQYF.

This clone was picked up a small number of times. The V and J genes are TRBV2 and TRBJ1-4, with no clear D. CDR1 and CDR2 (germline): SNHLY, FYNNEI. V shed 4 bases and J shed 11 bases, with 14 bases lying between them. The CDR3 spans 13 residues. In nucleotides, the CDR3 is TGTGCCAGCAGTGTCGCAGGACGCGGGAAACTGTTTTTT. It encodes CASSVAGRGKLFF.

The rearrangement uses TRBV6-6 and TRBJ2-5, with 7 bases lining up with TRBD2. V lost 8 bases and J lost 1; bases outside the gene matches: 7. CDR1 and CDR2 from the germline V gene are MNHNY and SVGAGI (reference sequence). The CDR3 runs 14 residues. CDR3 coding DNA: TGTGCCAGCCTACTAGCGCCACTCCAAGAGACCCAGTACTTC. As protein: CASLLAPLQETQYF.

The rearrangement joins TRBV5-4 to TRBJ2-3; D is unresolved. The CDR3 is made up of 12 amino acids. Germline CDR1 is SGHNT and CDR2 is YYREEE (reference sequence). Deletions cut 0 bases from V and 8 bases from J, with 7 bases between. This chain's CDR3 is CASSLDSPTQYF. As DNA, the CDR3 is TGTGCCAGCAGCTTGGACAGTCCTACGCAGTATTTT.

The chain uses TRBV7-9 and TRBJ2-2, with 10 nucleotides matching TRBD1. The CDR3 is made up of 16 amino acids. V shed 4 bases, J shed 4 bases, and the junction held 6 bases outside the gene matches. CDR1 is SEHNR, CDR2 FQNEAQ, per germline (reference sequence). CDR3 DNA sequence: TGTGCCAGCAGCTCTCCGGGACAGGGGAGCACCGGGGAGCTGTTTTTT. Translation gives CASSSPGQGSTGELFF.